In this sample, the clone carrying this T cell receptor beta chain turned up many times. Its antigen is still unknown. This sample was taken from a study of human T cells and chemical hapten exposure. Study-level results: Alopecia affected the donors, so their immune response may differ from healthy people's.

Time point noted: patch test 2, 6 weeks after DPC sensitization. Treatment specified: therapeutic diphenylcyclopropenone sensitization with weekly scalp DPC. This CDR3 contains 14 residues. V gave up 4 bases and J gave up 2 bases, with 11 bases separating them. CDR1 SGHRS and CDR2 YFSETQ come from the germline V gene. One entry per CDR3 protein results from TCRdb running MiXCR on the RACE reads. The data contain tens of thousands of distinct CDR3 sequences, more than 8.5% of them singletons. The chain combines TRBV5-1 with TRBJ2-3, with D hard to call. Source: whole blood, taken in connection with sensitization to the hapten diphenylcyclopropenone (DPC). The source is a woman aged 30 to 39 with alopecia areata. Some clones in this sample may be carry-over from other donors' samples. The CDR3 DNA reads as TGCGCCAGCAGCCTCGTGACCCCCACAGATACGCAGTATTTT. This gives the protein CASSLVTPTDTQYF.